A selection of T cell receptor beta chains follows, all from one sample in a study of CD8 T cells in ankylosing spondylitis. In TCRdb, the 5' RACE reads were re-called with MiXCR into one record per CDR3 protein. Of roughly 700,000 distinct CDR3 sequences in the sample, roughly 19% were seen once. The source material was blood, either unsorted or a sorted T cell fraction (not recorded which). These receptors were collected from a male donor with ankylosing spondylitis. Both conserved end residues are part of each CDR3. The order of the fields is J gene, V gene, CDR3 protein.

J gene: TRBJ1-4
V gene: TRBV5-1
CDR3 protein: CASSLGPPDEKLFF

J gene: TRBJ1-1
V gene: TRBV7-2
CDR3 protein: CASRGQGDTEAFF

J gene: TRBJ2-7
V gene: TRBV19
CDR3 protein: CASSYSSGANYEQYF

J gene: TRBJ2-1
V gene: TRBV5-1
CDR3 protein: CASSPDPTNNEQFF

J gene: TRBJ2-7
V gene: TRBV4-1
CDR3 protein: CASSQDPGLAISSYEQYF

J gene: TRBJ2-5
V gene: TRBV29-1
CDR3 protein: CSVTGFEETQYF

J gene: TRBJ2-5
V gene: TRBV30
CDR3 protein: CVARSGEFQETQYF

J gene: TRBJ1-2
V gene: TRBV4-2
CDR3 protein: CASSQKTGPNYGYTF

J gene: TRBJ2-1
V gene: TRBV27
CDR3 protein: CASSLSSGSSYNEQFF

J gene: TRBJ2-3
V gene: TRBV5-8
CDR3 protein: CASSSYLGQGGDTQYF

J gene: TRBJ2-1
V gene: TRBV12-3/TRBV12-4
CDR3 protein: CASSLGRGGPNEQFF

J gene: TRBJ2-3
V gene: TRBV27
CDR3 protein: CASSFRQPGDTQYF

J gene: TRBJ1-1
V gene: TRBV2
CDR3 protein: CASSETGGNTEAFF

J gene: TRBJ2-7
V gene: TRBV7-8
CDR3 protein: CASSPLAVYEQYF

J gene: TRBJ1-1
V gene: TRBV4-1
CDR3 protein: CASSQETYGTEAFF

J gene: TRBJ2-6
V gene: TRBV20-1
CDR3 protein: CSARVASSGANVLTF

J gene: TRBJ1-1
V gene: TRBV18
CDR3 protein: CASSPTLAEAFF

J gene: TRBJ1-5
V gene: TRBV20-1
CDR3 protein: CSARGDLNQPQHF

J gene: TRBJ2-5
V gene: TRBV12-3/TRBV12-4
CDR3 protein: CASSPDSYTGETQYF

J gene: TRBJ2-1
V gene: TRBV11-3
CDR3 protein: CASSLGDTPKQFF

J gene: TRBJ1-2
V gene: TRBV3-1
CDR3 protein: CASSQAGQTAGF

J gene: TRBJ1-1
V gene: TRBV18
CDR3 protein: CASSPSANMNTEAFF

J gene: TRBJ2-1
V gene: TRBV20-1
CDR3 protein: CSANAGTTAGNEQFF

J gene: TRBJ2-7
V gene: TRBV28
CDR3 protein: CASSLTGEIYEQYF

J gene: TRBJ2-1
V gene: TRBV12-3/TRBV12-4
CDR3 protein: CASSAYNEQFF

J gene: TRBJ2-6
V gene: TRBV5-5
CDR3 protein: CASSLLWKSGANVLTF

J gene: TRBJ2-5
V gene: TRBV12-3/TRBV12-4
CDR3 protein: CASSMHTSGGKTQYF

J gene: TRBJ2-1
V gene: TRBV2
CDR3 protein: CASSDTQREGQNEQFF

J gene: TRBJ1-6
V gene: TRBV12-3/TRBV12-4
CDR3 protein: CASSPPGQPNSPLHF

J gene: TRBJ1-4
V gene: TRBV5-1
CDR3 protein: CASSLGGLNEKLFF

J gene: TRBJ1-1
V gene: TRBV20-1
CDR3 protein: CSVPDGYEAFF

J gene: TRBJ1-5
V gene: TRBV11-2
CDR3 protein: CASSSNLWDRGPSNQPQHF

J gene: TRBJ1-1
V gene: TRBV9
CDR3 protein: CASSATGGGDTEAFF

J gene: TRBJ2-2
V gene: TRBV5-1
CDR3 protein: CASREGPNTGELFF

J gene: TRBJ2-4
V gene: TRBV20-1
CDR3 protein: CSARRPAAPDIQYF

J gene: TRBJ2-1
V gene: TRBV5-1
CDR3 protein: CASSSKTVNEQFF

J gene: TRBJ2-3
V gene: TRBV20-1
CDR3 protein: CSARGRGQPSTDTQYF

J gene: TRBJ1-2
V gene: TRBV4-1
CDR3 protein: CASSQDPGGTFYGYTF

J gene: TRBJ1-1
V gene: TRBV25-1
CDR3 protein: CASGPGGAAMGRAFF

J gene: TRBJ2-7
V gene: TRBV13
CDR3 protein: CASSSRRAIEQYF

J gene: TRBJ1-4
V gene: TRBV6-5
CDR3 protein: CASSYFSSTGEKLFF

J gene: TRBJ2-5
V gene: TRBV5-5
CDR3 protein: CASSLGTGFQETQYF

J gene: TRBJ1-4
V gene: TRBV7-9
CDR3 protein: CASSPEGGGEKLFF

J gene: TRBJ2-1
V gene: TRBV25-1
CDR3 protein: CASSEIRQSSYNEQFF

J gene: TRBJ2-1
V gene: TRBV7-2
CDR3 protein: CASSQPGQMRSEQFF

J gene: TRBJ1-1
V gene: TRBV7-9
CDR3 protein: CASFRTGLSTEAFF

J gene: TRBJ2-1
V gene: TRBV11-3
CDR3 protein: CASRYTKGGSYNEQFF

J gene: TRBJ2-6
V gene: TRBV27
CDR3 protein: CASSFGFLFSGANVLTF

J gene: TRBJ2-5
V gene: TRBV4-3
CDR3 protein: CASSQDSLGSKTQYF

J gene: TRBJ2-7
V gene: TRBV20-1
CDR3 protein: CSARVPGQGSYEQYF

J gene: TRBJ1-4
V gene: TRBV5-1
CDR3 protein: CASSMGRANEKLFF